These T cell receptor beta chains were read from a single sample in a study of cytomegalovirus exposure and HLA in healthy donors. Some clones are missing from TCRdb's copy, which holds only in-frame ones; the method was immunoSEQ multiplex PCR. Counted here are some 120,000 clones, about 80% occurring once; the ten biggest clones make up roughly 9.6%. The sample was PBMCs. These TCRs come from a man under 40 in good health and CMV-seropositive. Each CDR3 is given with its conserved first and last residue. Each record gives: V gene, clone size, J gene, D gene, CDR3 length, CDR3 protein, CDR3 DNA. A D gene is named only where the DNA matches it firmly. The listing skips clone size in some rows; elsewhere it reads once, few, many or a size class.

v_gene: TRBV29-1; abundance: NA; j_gene: TRBJ2-7; d_gene: NA; len: 14; CDR3aa: CSVELVGVDYEQYF; CDR3nt: TGCAGCGTTGAATTGGTAGGGGTGGACTACGAGCAGTACTTC
v_gene: TRBV2; abundance: NA; j_gene: TRBJ2-7; d_gene: TRBD1; len: 15; CDR3aa: CATQIWGQGPYEQYF; CDR3nt: TGTGCCACTCAAATTTGGGGACAGGGTCCCTACGAGCAGTACTTC
v_gene: TRBV7-8; abundance: NA; j_gene: TRBJ1-1; d_gene: NA; len: 15; CDR3aa: CASSLATVHNTEAFF; CDR3nt: TGTGCCAGCAGCTTGGCGACAGTTCATAACACTGAAGCTTTCTTT
v_gene: TRBV10-2; abundance: few; j_gene: TRBJ1-2; d_gene: NA; len: 13; CDR3aa: CASSRQVYYGYTF; CDR3nt: TGCGCCAGCTCTCGACAGGTCTACTATGGCTACACCTTC
v_gene: TRBV7-9; abundance: NA; j_gene: TRBJ1-1; d_gene: TRBD1; len: 16; CDR3aa: CASSPRNRGAATEAFF; CDR3nt: TGTGCCAGCAGCCCCCGGAACAGGGGGGCTGCCACTGAAGCTTTCTTT
v_gene: TRBV28; abundance: once; j_gene: TRBJ1-5; d_gene: NA; len: 14; CDR3aa: CASSPQMGNQPQHF; CDR3nt: TGTGCCAGCAGTCCCCAGATGGGCAATCAGCCCCAGCATTTT
v_gene: TRBV9; abundance: once; j_gene: TRBJ2-7; d_gene: TRBD1; len: 15; CDR3aa: CASSVKGQAPYEQYF; CDR3nt: TGTGCCAGCAGCGTCAAGGGACAGGCCCCTTACGAGCAGTACTTC
v_gene: TRBV13; abundance: NA; j_gene: TRBJ2-3; d_gene: NA; len: 20; CDR3aa: CASSPSPSSFSRGPGDTQYF; CDR3nt: TGTGCCAGCAGCCCTTCCCCCTCATCCTTTTCGCGGGGTCCTGGAGATACGCAGTATTTT
v_gene: TRBV7-8; abundance: NA; j_gene: TRBJ1-1; d_gene: NA; len: 14; CDR3aa: CASSFFQQGGKAFF; CDR3nt: TGTGCCAGCAGCTTTTTCCAACAGGGTGGAAAAGCTTTCTTT
v_gene: TRBV10-1; abundance: NA; j_gene: TRBJ2-7; d_gene: TRBD1; len: 13; CDR3aa: CASSAGQDYEQYF; CDR3nt: TGCGCCAGCAGCGCGGGACAGGACTACGAGCAGTACTTC
v_gene: TRBV18; abundance: NA; j_gene: TRBJ2-1; d_gene: TRBD2; len: 16; CDR3aa: CASSTTATSEFNEQFF; CDR3nt: TGTGCCAGCTCAACTACGGCTACTAGCGAGTTCAATGAGCAGTTCTTC
v_gene: TRBV13; abundance: few; j_gene: TRBJ2-7; d_gene: TRBD2; len: 13; CDR3aa: CASSIQRGGEQYF; CDR3nt: TGTGCCAGCAGCATCCAGCGGGGGGGGGAGCAGTACTTC
v_gene: TRBV9; abundance: once; j_gene: TRBJ2-7; d_gene: TRBD1; len: 13; CDR3aa: CASSVVGTGEQYF; CDR3nt: TGTGCCAGCAGCGTAGTGGGGACAGGGGAGCAGTACTTC
v_gene: TRBV15; abundance: NA; j_gene: TRBJ1-3; d_gene: TRBD1; len: 14; CDR3aa: CATSRQGSGNTIYF; CDR3nt: TGTGCCACCAGTCGACAGGGCTCTGGAAACACCATATATTTT
v_gene: TRBV6-6; abundance: NA; j_gene: TRBJ1-2; d_gene: TRBD1; len: 15; CDR3aa: CASSDPGGSNYGYTF; CDR3nt: TGTGCCAGCAGTGACCCAGGGGGTTCTAACTATGGCTACACCTTC
v_gene: TRBV18; abundance: NA; j_gene: TRBJ2-1; d_gene: NA; len: 18; CDR3aa: CASSPRMGQIKTYNEQFF; CDR3nt: TGTGCCAGCTCACCGAGGATGGGGCAGATTAAAACCTACAATGAGCAGTTCTTC
v_gene: TRBV6-1; abundance: once; j_gene: TRBJ1-1; d_gene: TRBD1; len: 15; CDR3aa: CASSIQQGARTEAFF; CDR3nt: TGTGCCAGCAGTATACAACAGGGGGCTCGGACTGAAGCTTTCTTT
v_gene: TRBV6-1; abundance: once; j_gene: TRBJ2-4; d_gene: NA; len: 17; CDR3aa: CASSEERVGIAKNIQYF; CDR3nt: TGTGCCAGCAGTGAAGAGCGGGTTGGTATAGCCAAAAACATTCAGTACTTC
v_gene: TRBV7-3; abundance: NA; j_gene: TRBJ2-5; d_gene: NA; len: 16; CDR3aa: CASSPRVGGLGETQYF; CDR3nt: TGTGCCAGCAGCCCGCGGGTGGGGGGATTGGGAGAGACCCAGTACTTC
v_gene: TRBV7-3; abundance: NA; j_gene: TRBJ1-6; d_gene: NA; len: 14; CDR3aa: CASSLLPLNSPLHF; CDR3nt: TGTGCCAGCAGCTTACTTCCCCTAAATTCACCCCTCCACTTT
v_gene: TRBV5-1; abundance: NA; j_gene: TRBJ2-7; d_gene: NA; len: 13; CDR3aa: CASSVSRVDEQYF; CDR3nt: TGCGCCAGCAGCGTCTCCAGGGTCGACGAGCAGTACTTC
v_gene: TRBV28; abundance: once; j_gene: TRBJ2-7; d_gene: TRBD1; len: 14; CDR3aa: CASRRQGAVYEQYF; CDR3nt: TGTGCCAGCAGGCGACAGGGGGCAGTCTACGAGCAGTACTTC
v_gene: TRBV11-2; abundance: NA; j_gene: TRBJ1-4; d_gene: NA; len: 15; CDR3aa: CASSLDSFPAEKLFF; CDR3nt: TGTGCCAGCAGCTTAGACTCTTTTCCAGCGGAAAAACTGTTTTTT
v_gene: TRBV6-1; abundance: NA; j_gene: TRBJ2-1; d_gene: NA; len: 13; CDR3aa: CASSSRDTNEQFF; CDR3nt: TGTGCCAGCAGTTCCCGGGACACAAATGAGCAGTTCTTC
v_gene: TRBV5-6; abundance: few; j_gene: TRBJ2-7; d_gene: NA; len: 18; CDR3aa: CASSLFSTSQEESYEQYF; CDR3nt: TGTGCCAGCAGCTTGTTCTCAACATCACAGGAAGAAAGCTACGAGCAGTACTTC
v_gene: TRBV14; abundance: NA; j_gene: TRBJ1-2; d_gene: NA; len: 11; CDR3aa: CASSQAGVVTF; CDR3nt: TGTGCCAGCAGCCAAGCGGGTGTAGTCACCTTC